This entry is about one T cell receptor (beta chain). Naive-designated CD8 cells lacked CD45RO, were positively enriched for CCR7, and omitted terminally differentiated effector memory CD45RA+ cells. CDR1 and CDR2 from the germline V gene are WSHSY and SAAADI. The CDR3 length is 18 residues. Trimming removed 6 bases at V and 7 bases at J, with 28 bases between. For each subset, genomic DNA was distributed in equal portions over several immunoSEQ plates. Sequenced by immunoSEQ multiplex PCR; TCRdb stores in-frame clones only, minus some. The sample includes about 610,000 clones, about 96% of them seen just once. This sample was included in a study of shared clonotypes between healthy human individuals. About the study: Three plates each covered CD4 naive and memory; CD8 naive two, CD8 memory one.

The rearrangement uses TRBV10-2 and TRBJ2-4; D is possibly TRBD1 or TRBD2 (5 bases each). The sequencing input was naive CD8+ T cells sorted from blood. This clonotype was sampled from a woman aged 25 to 39 in good health. CDR3 loop: CASSSLRDRRKLENIQYF. CDR3 nucleotides: TGCGCCAGCAGCTCGCTCCGGGACCGGCGAAAATTGGAGAACATTCAGTACTTC.